This T cell receptor (beta chain) was identified in a study of shared clonotypes between healthy human individuals. The study, taken as a whole, reports: In a few donors, around 5% of naive CD4 clonotypes appeared in common.

Comments on this clone: Its specificity is not known.

Here immunoSEQ multiplex PCR was the method, and the copy in TCRdb shows in-frame clones only, minus some. The data show about 2 million clones, over 85% seen once. The V gene end was trimmed by 1 base and the J gene end by 0 bases; junction bases not matched to a gene: 3. The germline CDR1 and CDR2 sequences are SGHVS and FQNEAQ. The CDR3 consists of 17 residues. CD45RO-negative, CCR7-selected cells formed the naive CD8 fraction, which excluded terminally differentiated effector memory CD45RA+ cells. The receptor comes from a young man in good health. Specimen: naive CD8+ T cells sorted from blood. The chain recombines TRBV7-8 with TRBJ2-1; 10 positions agree with TRBD2. CDR3 amino acids: CASSLVSGGISYNEQFF. CDR3 sequence (DNA): TGTGCCAGCAGCTTAGTTAGCGGGGGGATCTCCTACAATGAGCAGTTCTTC.